The 22 T cell receptor beta chains below were found in one sample sequenced in a study of CD8+CD57+ T cells in acquired aplastic anemia. The template used for profiling TCR beta VDJ and CDR3 was genomic DNA. TCRdb reprocessed the reads via MiXCR and lists one record per CDR3 protein. The sample has some 200,000 distinct CDR3 sequences; approximately 60% are singletons. The sample consisted of sorted CD4+, CD8+, or CD8+CD57+ T cells (not recorded which) from PBMCs. These TCRs come from a human donor in good health.

The chain is built from TRBV7-3 and TRBJ1-5; D is unclear. CDR1 is SGHTA, CDR2 FQGTGA, per germline. This CDR3 is built from 13 residues. Trimming left V 7 bases short and J 0 bases short, with 7 bases between. The CDR3, as DNA: TGTGCCAGCACCGTAGCTAGCAATCAGCCCCAGCATTTT. This encodes CASTVASNQPQHF.

The CDR3 DNA is TGTGCCACCAGCATCCCCGGGACTAGCGGGGGGGCGGGGGAGACCCAGTACTTC. It translates to CATSIPGTSGGAGETQYF. This sequence joins TRBV15 and TRBJ2-5, with TRBD2 matching over 16 bases. The germline CDR1 and CDR2 sequences are LNHNV and YYDKDF (reference sequence). Germline trimming cut 4 bases from V and 5 bases from J; bases unmatched to any gene: 10. This CDR3 is 18 amino acids long.

Concerning this clonotype: Sequence at one end of the junction differs from germline and may be a read error. This chain links TRBV12-3 or TRBV12-4 with TRBJ1-1; no reliable D call. The CDR3 runs 11 residues. CDR3 coding DNA: TGTGCCAGCAGTTCCTTGGTCGACCCGGGCTTT. Translation: CASSSLVDPGF.

This chain uses TRBV4-2 with TRBJ2-2, with D uncertain. The CDR3 is 12 residues long. Per germline, CDR1 LGHNA and CDR2 YNFKEQ. Trimming stripped 6 bases from V and 7 bases from J, with 9 bases between. CDR3 DNA: TGTGCCAGCAGTGCGGCTAGCGGGGAGCTGTTTTTT. It encodes CASSAASGELFF.

The chain combines TRBV7-2 with TRBJ2-3, with D uncertain. Looked up from germline, CDR1 is SGHTA and CDR2 is FQGNSA. Trimming pared 1 base from V and 0 bases from J, leaving 5 bases between. CDR3 length: 14 amino acids. The CDR3 nucleotides are TGTGCCAGCAGCTTAGTGGCCAGCACAGATACGCAGTATTTT. This encodes CASSLVASTDTQYF.

The gene calls are TRBV29-1 and TRBJ2-7; 11 bases map to TRBD1. Trimming at V came to 0 bases and at J to 4 bases, leaving 8 bases not matched to a gene. The CDR3 spans 16 residues. The germline V gene has CDR1 SQVTM and CDR2 ANQGSEA. The CDR3 reads CSVEEGSGQGAYEQYF. The DNA for the CDR3 is TGCAGCGTTGAAGAGGGTTCCGGACAGGGGGCTTACGAGCAGTACTTC.

The chain carries TRBV20-1 and TRBJ2-5; 8 positions match TRBD2. Germline-derived CDR1 and CDR2 are DFQATT and SNEGSKA (reference sequence). CDR3 length: 12 amino acids. The CDR3 loop is CGNGRGEETQYF. CDR3 coding DNA: TGCGGAAACGGGCGGGGGGAGGAGACCCAGTACTTC.

CDR3 nucleotide sequence: TGTGCCATCAGTGATTCGTTCGGGGACGCAGATGCCTATGGCTACACCTTC. This translates into CAISDSFGDADAYGYTF. The genes are TRBV10-3 and TRBJ1-2, with D possibly being TRBD1 (5 bases). With 3 bases removed from V and 4 bases from J, the gap between germline ends came to 21 bases. The V gene's germline CDR1 is ENHRY and CDR2 SYGVKD. The CDR3 covers 17 residues.

This clonotype was seen a handful of times. V and J are TRBV7-9 and TRBJ1-1; TRBD1 aligns across 9 bases. Trimming took 2 bases from V and 7 from J; bases not matched to a gene: 5. CDR1 and CDR2 (germline): SEHNR, FQNEAQ (reference sequence). The CDR3 sequence is 14 residues long. CDR3 bases: TGTGCCAGCAGCTTAACAGGGGGCTCCCTTGAAGCTTTCTTT. It is translated as CASSLTGGSLEAFF.

Points on this clonotype: Sequence at one end of the junction differs from germline and may be a read error. The chain employs TRBV20-1 and TRBJ1-6; no reliable D call. Per the germline V gene, CDR1 is DFQATT and CDR2 is SNEGSKA (reference sequence). This CDR3 contains 13 residues. The CDR3 reads CSARRQSNSPLHF. The CDR3 DNA reads TGTAGTGCTAGGCGGCAGTCTAATTCACCCCTCCACTTT.

The genes are TRBV5-1 and TRBJ1-5; D not resolved. The V gene's germline CDR1 is SGHRS and CDR2 YFSETQ. V dropped 0 bases and J dropped 6 bases, with 10 bases sitting between them. CDR3 length equals 14 residues. Here the CDR3 reads CASSLAPTLQPQHF. CDR3 nucleotide sequence: TGCGCCAGCAGCTTGGCCCCTACACTTCAGCCCCAGCATTTT. The variable domain in full, completed from reference TRBV5-1 and TRBJ1-5, reads KAGVTQTPRYLIKTRGQQVTLSCSPISGHRSVSWYQQTPGQGLQFLFEYFSETQRNKGNFPGRFSGRQFSNSRSEMNVSTLELGDSALYLCASSLAPTLQPQHFGDGTRLSIL.

The genes are TRBV7-2 and TRBJ2-2; D is unresolved. Trimming left V 5 bases short and J 6 bases short, with 16 bases between. CDR3 length: 15 amino acids. Germline loops: CDR1 SGHTA, CDR2 FQGNSA. The CDR3 bases are TGTGCCAGCAGCCAAGAGAGGACCATCGCCGGGGAGCTGTTTTTT. Its protein is CASSQERTIAGELFF.

This chain joins TRBV7-6 and TRBJ1-5; D ambiguous. CDR3 size: 13 residues. Germline lookup yields CDR1 SGHVS and CDR2 FNYEAQ. Trimming took off 1 base at V and 7 bases at J, with 8 bases between the two ends. The chain's CDR3 is CASSLERRQPQHF. CDR3 DNA sequence: TGTGCCAGCAGCTTAGAGAGGAGGCAGCCCCAGCATTTT. The variable domain in full, completed from reference TRBV7-6 and TRBJ1-5, reads GAGVSQSPRYKVTKRGQDVALRCDPISGHVSLYWYRQALGQGPEFLTYFNYEAQQDKSGLPNDRFSAERPEGSISTLTIQRTEQRDSAMYRCASSLERRQPQHFGDGTRLSIL.

In its sample, this clonotype was seen many times. The V and J genes are TRBV7-8 and TRBJ2-7, with 9 positions matching TRBD1. J gave up 4 bases and V 5 bases, and 12 bases lay outside the gene matches. This CDR3 has 16 amino acids. Germline V lookup: CDR1 SGHVS, CDR2 FQNEAQ. The CDR3 region is CASSPRGDRGWYEQYF. The DNA of the CDR3 is TGTGCCAGCAGCCCAAGAGGCGACAGGGGGTGGTACGAGCAGTACTTC.

This chain links TRBV4-3 with TRBJ2-7, with 11 bases fitting TRBD2. This CDR3 contains 15 residues. Germline V gene data show CDR1 as LGHNA and CDR2 as YSLEER. Trimming took 0 bases from V and 5 from J; bases not matched to a gene: 3. Here the CDR3 reads CASSQDRGLADEQYF. In DNA, the CDR3 is TGCGCCAGCAGCCAAGATCGGGGACTAGCGGACGAGCAGTACTTC.

This clonotype has ten or more counts. The V gene is TRBV4-3, the J gene TRBJ1-2, with a weak D call TRBD1 (5 bases). There are 14 residues in the CDR3. Trimming removed 7 bases at V and 8 bases at J, with 20 bases between. CDR1 is LGHNA, CDR2 YSLEER, per germline. The CDR3 DNA reads as TGCGCCAGCAACCCATCGTCAGGGAAGGACGGCTACACCTTC. Protein: CASNPSSGKDGYTF.

With respect to this clonotype: A read error is possible here, since a much larger clone lies one base away. This chain links TRBV6-6 with TRBJ2-3; no definite D call. The CDR3 is 15 amino acids. The germline V gene has CDR1 MNHNY and CDR2 SVGAGI (reference sequence). The CDR3 loop is CASSLVTTSTDTQCF. The CDR3 coding sequence is TGTGCCAGCAGTCTCGTAACGACAAGCACAGATACGCAGTGTTTT.

J is TRBJ1-2 and V is TRBV2; tentative D call: TRBD1 (5 bases). The CDR3 consists of 14 residues. Trimming took off 6 bases at V and 7 bases at J, with 18 bases between the two ends. Germline values: CDR1 SNHLY, CDR2 FYNNEI. The CDR3 DNA reads TGTGCCAGCAGGGGGACGGTTCCTTCTAGTGGCTACACCTTC. Its translation is CASRGTVPSSGYTF.

This clonotype was observed at least ten times. The V gene is TRBV9, the J gene TRBJ2-2; 8 positions agree with TRBD2. CDR3 length: 12 amino acids. Germline-derived CDR1 and CDR2 are SGDLS and YYNGEE. Trimming cost V 7 bases and J 7 bases; bases outside gene matches: 3. The CDR3 DNA sequence: TGTGCCAGCCGGGGGGGACTCGGGGAGCTGTTTTTT. Translating it yields CASRGGLGELFF. Looking up the rest from reference TRBV9 and TRBJ2-2 gives the full variable domain: DSGVTQTPKHLITATGQRVTLRCSPRSGDLSVYWYQQSLDQGLQFLIQYYNGEERAKGNILERFSAQQFPDLHSELNLSSLELGDSALYFCASRGGLGELFFGEGSRLTVL.

The genes are TRBV7-9 and TRBJ1-6; D gene ambiguous. There are 13 residues in the CDR3. The germline V and J ends were trimmed by 7 bases and 7 bases, with 11 bases remaining between them. The germline V gene has CDR1 SEHNR and CDR2 FQNEAQ (reference sequence). The CDR3 here is CASNLSGNSPLHF. The CDR3 DNA sequence: TGTGCCAGCAACTTGTCCGGGAATTCACCCCTCCACTTT.

This chain connects TRBV7-8 to TRBJ2-7; TRBD1 matches 10 bases. Germline lookup yields CDR1 SGHVS and CDR2 FQNEAQ. V was clipped by 5 bases and J by 5 bases; unmatched bases: 9. CDR3 length equals 15 residues. In DNA, the CDR3 is TGTGCCAGCAGCCGTCCGGGACAGGGGACCCACGAGCAGTACTTC. Translation gives CASSRPGQGTHEQYF.

This clonotype was counted a single time. The chain links TRBV5-1 to TRBJ2-1; no clear D gene. Between the trimmed V and J ends, which lost 4 bases and 9 bases, there was a span of 14 bases. The CDR3 is 13 residues long. Germline V gene data show CDR1 as SGHRS and CDR2 as YFSETQ. The CDR3, as DNA: TGCGCCAGCAGCACCGACGTACCTATTGAGCAGTTCTTC. It specifies CASSTDVPIEQFF.